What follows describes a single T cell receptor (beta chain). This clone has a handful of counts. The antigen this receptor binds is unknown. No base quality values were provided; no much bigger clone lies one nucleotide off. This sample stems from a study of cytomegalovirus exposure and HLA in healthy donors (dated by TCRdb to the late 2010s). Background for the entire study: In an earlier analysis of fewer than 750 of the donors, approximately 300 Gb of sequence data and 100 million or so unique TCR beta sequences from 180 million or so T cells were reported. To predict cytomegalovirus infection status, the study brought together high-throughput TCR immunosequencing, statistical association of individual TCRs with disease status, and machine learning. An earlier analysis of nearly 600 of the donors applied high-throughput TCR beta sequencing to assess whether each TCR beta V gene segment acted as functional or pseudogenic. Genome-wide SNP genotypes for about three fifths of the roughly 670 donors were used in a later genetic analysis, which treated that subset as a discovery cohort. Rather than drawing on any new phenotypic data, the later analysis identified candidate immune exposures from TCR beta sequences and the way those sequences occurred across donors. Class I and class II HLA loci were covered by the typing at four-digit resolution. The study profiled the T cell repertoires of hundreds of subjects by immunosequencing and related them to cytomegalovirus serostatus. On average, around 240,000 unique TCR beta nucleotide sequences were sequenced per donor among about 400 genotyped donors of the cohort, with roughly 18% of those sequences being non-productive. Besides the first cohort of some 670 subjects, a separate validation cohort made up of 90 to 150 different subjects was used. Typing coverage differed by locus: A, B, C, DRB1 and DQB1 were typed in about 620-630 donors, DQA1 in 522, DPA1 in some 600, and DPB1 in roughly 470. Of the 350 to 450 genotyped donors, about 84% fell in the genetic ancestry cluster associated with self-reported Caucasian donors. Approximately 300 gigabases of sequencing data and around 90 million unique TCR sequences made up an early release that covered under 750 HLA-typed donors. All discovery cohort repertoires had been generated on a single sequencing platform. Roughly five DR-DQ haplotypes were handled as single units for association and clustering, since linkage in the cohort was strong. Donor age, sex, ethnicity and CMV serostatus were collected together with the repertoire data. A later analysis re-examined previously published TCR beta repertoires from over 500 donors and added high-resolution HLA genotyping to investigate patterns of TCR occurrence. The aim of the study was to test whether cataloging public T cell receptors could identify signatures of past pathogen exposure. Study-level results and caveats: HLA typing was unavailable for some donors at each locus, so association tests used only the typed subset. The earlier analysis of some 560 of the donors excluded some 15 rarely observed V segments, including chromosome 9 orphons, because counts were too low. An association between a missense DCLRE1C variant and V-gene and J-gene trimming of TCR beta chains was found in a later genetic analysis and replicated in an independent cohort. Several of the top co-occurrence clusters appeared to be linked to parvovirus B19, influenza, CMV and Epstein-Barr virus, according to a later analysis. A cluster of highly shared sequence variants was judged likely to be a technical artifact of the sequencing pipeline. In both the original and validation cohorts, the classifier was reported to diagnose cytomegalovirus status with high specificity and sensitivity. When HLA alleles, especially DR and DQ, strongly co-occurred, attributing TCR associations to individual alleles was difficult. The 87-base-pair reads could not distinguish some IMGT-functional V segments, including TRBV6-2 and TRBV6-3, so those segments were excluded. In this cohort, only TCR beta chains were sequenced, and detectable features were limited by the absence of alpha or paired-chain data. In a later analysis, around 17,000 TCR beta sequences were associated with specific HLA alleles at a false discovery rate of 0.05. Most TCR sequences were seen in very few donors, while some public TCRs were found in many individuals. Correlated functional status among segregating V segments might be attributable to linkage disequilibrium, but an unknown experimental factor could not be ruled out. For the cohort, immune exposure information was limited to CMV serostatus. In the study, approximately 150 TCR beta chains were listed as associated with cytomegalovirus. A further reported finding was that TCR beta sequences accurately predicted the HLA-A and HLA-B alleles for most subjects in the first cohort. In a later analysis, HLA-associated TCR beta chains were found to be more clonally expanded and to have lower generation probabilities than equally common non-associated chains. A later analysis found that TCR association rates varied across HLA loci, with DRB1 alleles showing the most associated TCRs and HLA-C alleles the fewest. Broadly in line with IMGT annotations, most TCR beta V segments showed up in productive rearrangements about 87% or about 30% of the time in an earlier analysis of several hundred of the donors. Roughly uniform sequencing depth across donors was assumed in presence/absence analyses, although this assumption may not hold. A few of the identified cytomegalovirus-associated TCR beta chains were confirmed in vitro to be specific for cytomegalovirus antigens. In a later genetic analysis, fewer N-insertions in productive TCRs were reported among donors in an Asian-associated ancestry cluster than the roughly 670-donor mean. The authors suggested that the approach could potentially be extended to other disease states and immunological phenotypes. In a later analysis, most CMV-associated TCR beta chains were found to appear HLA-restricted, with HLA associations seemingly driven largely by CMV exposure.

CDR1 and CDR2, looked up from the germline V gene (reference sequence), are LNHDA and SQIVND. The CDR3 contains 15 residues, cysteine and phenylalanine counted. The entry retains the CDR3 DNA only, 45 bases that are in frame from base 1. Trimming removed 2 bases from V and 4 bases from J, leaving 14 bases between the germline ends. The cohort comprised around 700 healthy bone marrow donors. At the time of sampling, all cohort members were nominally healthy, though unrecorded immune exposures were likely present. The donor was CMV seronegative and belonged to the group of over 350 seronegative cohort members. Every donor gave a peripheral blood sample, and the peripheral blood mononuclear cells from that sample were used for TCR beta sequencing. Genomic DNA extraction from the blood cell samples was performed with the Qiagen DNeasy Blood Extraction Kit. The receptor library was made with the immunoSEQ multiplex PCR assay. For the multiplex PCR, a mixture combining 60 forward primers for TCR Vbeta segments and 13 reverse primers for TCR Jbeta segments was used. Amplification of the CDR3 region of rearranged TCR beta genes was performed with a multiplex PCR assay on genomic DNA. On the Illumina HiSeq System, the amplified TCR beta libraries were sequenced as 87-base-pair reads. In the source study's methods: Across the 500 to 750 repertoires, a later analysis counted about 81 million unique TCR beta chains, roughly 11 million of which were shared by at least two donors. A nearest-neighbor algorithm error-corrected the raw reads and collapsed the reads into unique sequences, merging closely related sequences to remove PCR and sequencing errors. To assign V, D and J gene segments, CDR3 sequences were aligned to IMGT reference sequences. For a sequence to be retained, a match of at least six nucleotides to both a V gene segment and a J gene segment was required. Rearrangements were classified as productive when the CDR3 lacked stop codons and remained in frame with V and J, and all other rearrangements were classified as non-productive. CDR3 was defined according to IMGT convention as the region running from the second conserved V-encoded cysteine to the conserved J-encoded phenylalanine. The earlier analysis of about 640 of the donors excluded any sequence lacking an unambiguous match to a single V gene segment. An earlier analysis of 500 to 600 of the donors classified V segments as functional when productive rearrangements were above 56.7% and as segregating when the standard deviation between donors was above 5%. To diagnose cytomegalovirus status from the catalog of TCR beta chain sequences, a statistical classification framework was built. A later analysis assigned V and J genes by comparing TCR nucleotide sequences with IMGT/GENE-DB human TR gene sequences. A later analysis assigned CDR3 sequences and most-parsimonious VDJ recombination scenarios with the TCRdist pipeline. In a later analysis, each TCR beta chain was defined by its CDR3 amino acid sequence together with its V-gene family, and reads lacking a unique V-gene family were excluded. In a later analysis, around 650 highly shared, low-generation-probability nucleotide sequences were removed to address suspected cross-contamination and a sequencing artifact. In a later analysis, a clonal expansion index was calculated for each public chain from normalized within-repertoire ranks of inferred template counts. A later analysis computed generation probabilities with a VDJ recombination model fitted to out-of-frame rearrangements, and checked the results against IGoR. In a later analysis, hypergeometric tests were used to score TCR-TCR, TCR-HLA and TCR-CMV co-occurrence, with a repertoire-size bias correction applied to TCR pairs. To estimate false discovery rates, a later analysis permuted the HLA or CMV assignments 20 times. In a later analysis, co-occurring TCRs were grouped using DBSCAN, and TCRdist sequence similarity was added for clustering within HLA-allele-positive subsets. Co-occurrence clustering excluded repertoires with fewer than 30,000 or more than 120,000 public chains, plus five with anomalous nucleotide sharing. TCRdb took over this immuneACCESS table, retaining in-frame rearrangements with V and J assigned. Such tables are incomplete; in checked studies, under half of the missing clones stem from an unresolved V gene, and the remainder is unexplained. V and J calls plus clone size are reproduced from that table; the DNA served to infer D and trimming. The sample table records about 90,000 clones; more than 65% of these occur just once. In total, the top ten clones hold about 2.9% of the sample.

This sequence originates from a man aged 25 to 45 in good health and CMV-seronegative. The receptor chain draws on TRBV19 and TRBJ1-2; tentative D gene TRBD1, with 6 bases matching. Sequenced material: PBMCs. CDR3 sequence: CASSISDRKIYGYTF. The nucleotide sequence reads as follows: TGTGCCAGTAGTATAAGTGACAGGAAGATCTATGGCTACACCTTC.